The clone carrying this T cell receptor beta chain was counted a few times. This table comes from immunoSEQ multiplex PCR, and its TCRdb copy is limited to in-frame clones, with some not included. The data contain around 71,000 clones, around 83% of them singletons. The data were taken from a study of blood T cell repertoires in COVID-19. About the research overall: Acute-phase and convalescent COVID-19 samples originated in the United States, Italy and Spain.

The V gene's germline CDR1 is SGDLS and CDR2 YYNGEE. The CDR3 is 14 residues long. V was shortened by 0 bases and J by 2 bases, with 9 bases between the two germline ends. Seattle patients were enrolled during active infection and followed longitudinally. The sample taken for sequencing was peripheral blood. The clonotype was recovered from a man aged 30-40 years with COVID-19, enrolled during active disease. V and J are TRBV9 and TRBJ2-7; D gene unclear. The CDR3 DNA follows: TGTGCCAGCAGCGTAGATCAGGCTACCTACGAGCAGTACTTC. Its translation is CASSVDQATYEQYF.